This T cell receptor (beta chain) is from a study of blood T cell repertoires in COVID-19. Study context: Italy, Spain and the United States were the sources of the convalescent and acute COVID-19 samples. T cells, B-cell-depleted T cells, or PBMCs supplied cDNA or gDNA.

Per the original data handling: Amplification of reference gene primers was used by the study to estimate nucleated cell counts. Assay used: immunoSEQ multiplex PCR; TCRdb lists only in-frame clones, some missing. D and trimming come from the DNA, and the V and J calls and clone size come from that table. In the table there are tens of thousands of clones, roughly 91% of which are singletons. V lost 4 bases and J lost 5, with 19 bases in between. The CDR3 extends over 16 amino acids. CDR1 and CDR2 from the germline V gene are SGHRS and YFSETQ. J is TRBJ2-1 and V is TRBV5-1, with D uncertain. The sequence came from a human donor in a cohort sampled during active COVID-19. Material for sequencing was peripheral blood. The CDR3 region is CASSPSSRSLNNEQFF. The CDR3 nucleotides read TGCGCCAGCAGCCCGTCCTCTAGAAGTTTGAACAATGAGCAGTTCTTC. Together with reference TRBV5-1 and TRBJ2-1, the CDR3 gives the full variable domain: KAGVTQTPRYLIKTRGQQVTLSCSPISGHRSVSWYQQTPGQGLQFLFEYFSETQRNKGNFPGRFSGRQFSNSRSEMNVSTLELGDSALYLCASSPSSRSLNNEQFFGPGTRLTVL.